Each of the 30 T cell receptor beta chains below was sequenced from the same sample in a study of Graves' ophthalmopathy and Graves' hyperthyroidism. The authors amplified TCR beta CDR3 regions, and they did so from RNA transcripts for repertoire sequencing. First-round RT-PCR used HTBI primers; second-round multiplex PCR followed. TCRdb redid the calling of the multiplex PCR reads with MiXCR, one entry per CDR3 protein. The sample holds approximately 210,000 distinct CDR3 sequences, approximately 28% seen once. Source material: peripheral blood. The receptors were sampled from a man in his fifties with Graves' ophthalmopathy.

This clonotype was found a few times. The chain joins TRBV12-3 or TRBV12-4 to TRBJ2-5, with 9 bases matching TRBD2. CDR3 length: 19 amino acids. J gave up 2 bases and V 7 bases, and 20 bases lay outside the gene matches. The CDR3 DNA sequence: TGTGCCAGCAACCTAATCCCCCACGGGACTAGCAGGGAGCAAGAGACCCAGTACTTC. Protein product: CASNLIPHGTSREQETQYF.

This clonotype has a count of ten or more. This chain connects TRBV28 to TRBJ1-5; D gene unclear. The CDR3 runs to 13 residues. The germline gives CDR1 MDHEN, CDR2 SYDVKM. V was cut by 5 bases and J by 6 bases, with 11 bases left in between. In nucleotides, the CDR3 is TGTGCCAGCAGTATGGTGCGCAGTCAGCCCCAGCATTTT. Protein product: CASSMVRSQPQHF. The variable domain in full, with the rest retrieved from reference TRBV28 and TRBJ1-5, is DVKVTQSSRYLVKRTGEKVFLECVQDMDHENMFWYRQDPGLGLRLIYFSYDVKMKEKGDIPEGYSVSREKKERFSLILESASTNQTSMYLCASSMVRSQPQHFGDGTRLSIL.

This clonotype was observed once. V and J are TRBV28 and TRBJ1-2, with D uncertain. Trimming pared 2 bases from V and 3 bases from J, leaving 10 bases between. CDR3 length equals 14 residues. Germline CDR1 MDHEN, CDR2 SYDVKM. The chain's CDR3 is CASSLPRQDYGYTF. Written as DNA, the CDR3 is TGTGCCAGCAGTTTACCGAGACAAGACTATGGCTACACCTTC.

This sequence joins TRBV28 and TRBJ2-7; 9 bases are shared with TRBD1. V trimming: 1 base; J trimming: 6 bases; junction bases outside the gene matches: 10. CDR3 length: 16 residues. Germline CDR1 and CDR2: MDHEN and SYDVKM. CDR3 loop: CASSLFPGTGRPEQYF. The CDR3 DNA follows: TGTGCCAGCAGTTTATTCCCCGGGACAGGGCGCCCCGAGCAGTACTTC.

This clonotype was found many times. J is TRBJ2-7 and V is TRBV6-2 or TRBV6-3; unclear D gene. V was trimmed by 2 bases and J by 2 bases, leaving 13 bases between them. The CDR3 is 15 residues long. The germline CDR1 and CDR2 sequences are MNHEY and SVGEGT. The CDR3 coding sequence is TGTGCCAGCAGTTACAGCTCTGGTAAGGCCTACGAGCAGTACTTC. This sequence encodes CASSYSSGKAYEQYF.

The chain combines TRBV6-1 with TRBJ1-1; TRBD1 aligns across 7 bases. Germline V CDR1 and CDR2: MNHNS, SASEGT. Trimming removed 4 bases from V and 13 bases from J; junction bases left unmatched: 15. The CDR3 contains 14 residues. The DNA for the CDR3 is TGTGCCAGCAGTGCGGCGACAGGGATCCTCTTTGTTTTCTTT. It codes for CASSAATGILFVFF.

This clonotype was found many times. CDR3: CATRGGGGGAYEQYF. CDR3 DNA: TGTGCCACCAGGGGGGGAGGCGGGGGGGCATACGAGCAGTACTTC. J is TRBJ2-7 and V is TRBV15; 9 nucleotides match TRBD2. Germline-derived CDR1 and CDR2 are LNHNV and YYDKDF (reference sequence). Unmatched junction bases numbered 10, after V lost 6 bases and J lost 4 bases. The CDR3 runs 15 residues.

Only a few counts were recorded for this clonotype. CDR3 in DNA: TGTGCCAGCAGCCTAGGGACAGTATGGTCACCCCTCCACTTT. Protein product: CASSLGTVWSPLHF. The chain has TRBV28 and TRBJ1-6; 7 nucleotides align to TRBD1. The V segment lost 6 bases and the J segment 10 bases; nucleotides outside the gene matches: 9. This CDR3 spans 14 amino acids. Germline CDR1 MDHEN, CDR2 SYDVKM. Variable domain in full (rest from reference TRBV28 and TRBJ1-6): DVKVTQSSRYLVKRTGEKVFLECVQDMDHENMFWYRQDPGLGLRLIYFSYDVKMKEKGDIPEGYSVSREKKERFSLILESASTNQTSMYLCASSLGTVWSPLHFGNGTRLTVT.

There are many counts of this clonotype. The CDR3 coding sequence is TGTGCCAGTAGTATTTCAAGACAGGGGTCTTCTGGCTACACCTTC. Translated, it gives CASSISRQGSSGYTF. The gene calls are TRBV19 and TRBJ1-2; 8 bases are shared with TRBD1. CDR1 is LNHDA, CDR2 SQIVND, per germline (reference sequence). The CDR3 loop spans 15 amino acids. V lost 3 bases and J lost 7; bases outside the gene matches: 10.

This clonotype was picked up many times. The J gene is TRBJ2-5, the V gene TRBV6-5; D is possibly TRBD1 or TRBD2 (5 bases each). The CDR3 contains 15 residues. V was trimmed by 3 bases and J by 4 bases, leaving 15 bases between them. The germline V gene encodes CDR1 MNHEY and CDR2 SVGAGI. The CDR3 DNA sequence: TGTGCCAGCAGTTATAGGATCGGGACGGCAGAGACCCAGTACTTC. It is translated as CASSYRIGTAETQYF.

This clonotype appeared many times. The gene calls are TRBV4-1 and TRBJ1-1; D might be TRBD1 (6 bases). The CDR3 covers 13 residues. Per germline, CDR1 MGHRA and CDR2 YSYEKL. V shed 0 bases and J shed 8 bases, with 10 bases lying between them. The CDR3 loop reads CASSQDNGGEAFF. The CDR3 DNA reads as TGCGCCAGCAGCCAAGATAACGGGGGCGAAGCTTTCTTT.

The V call is TRBV28, the J call TRBJ2-5; TRBD2 matches 7 bases. The junction had 10 bases not matched to a gene; V was cut back by 5 bases and J by 1 base. The CDR3 loop spans 16 amino acids. The germline gives CDR1 MDHEN, CDR2 SYDVKM. CDR3 loop: CASSPGLTGFQETQYF. The CDR3 DNA reads as TGTGCCAGCAGTCCGGGACTAACGGGCTTCCAAGAGACCCAGTACTTC.

This clonotype was seen repeatedly, ten times or more. V and J are TRBV20-1 and TRBJ2-2, with unresolved D. The CDR3 covers 13 residues. Germline V gene lookup returns CDR1 DFQATT and CDR2 SNEGSKA (reference sequence). The V and J ends lost 5 bases and 3 bases respectively, with 10 bases between them. The CDR3 loop is CSAPRTYTGELFF. The CDR3 DNA is TGCAGTGCTCCCCGGACCTACACCGGGGAGCTGTTTTTT.

This clonotype was observed at least ten times. The chain has TRBV6-1 and TRBJ1-1, with D possibly being TRBD1 (5 bases). Trimming left V 6 bases short and J 1 base short, with 18 bases between. The CDR3 extends over 16 amino acids. Germline assignment: CDR1 MNHNS and CDR2 SASEGT. CDR3 sequence: CASSQGLGRRNTEAFF. The CDR3 bases are TGTGCCAGCAGCCAAGGGCTGGGGCGGCGGAACACTGAAGCTTTCTTT.

The table lists this clonotype with many counts. This chain uses TRBV19 with TRBJ2-2; no firm D call. This CDR3 is 13 amino acids long. V lost 1 base to trimming and J lost 3 bases, with 3 bases between them. Germline loops: CDR1 LNHDA, CDR2 SQIVND (reference sequence). CDR3 nucleotide sequence: TGTGCCAGTAGTATAGCGGACACCGGGGAGCTGTTTTTT. Its protein product is CASSIADTGELFF.

This chain connects TRBV11-2 to TRBJ2-5; TRBD1 aligns across 12 bases. V lost 4 bases to trimming and J lost 5 bases; unmatched junction nucleotides: 11. Germline values: CDR1 SGHAT, CDR2 FQNNGV. The CDR3 has 17 residues. The CDR3: CASSSWGQGALAETQYF. The CDR3 DNA reads as TGTGCCAGCAGCTCCTGGGGACAGGGGGCGCTTGCGGAGACCCAGTACTTC.

The table lists this clonotype with many counts. The CDR3 loop is CSARKPALKETQYF. Here the CDR3 DNA reads TGCAGTGCTAGGAAACCGGCCTTAAAAGAGACCCAGTACTTC. The chain links TRBV20-1 to TRBJ2-5; D gene unclear. This CDR3 is built from 14 residues. Germline V gives CDR1 DFQATT, CDR2 SNEGSKA (reference sequence). V shed 3 bases and J shed 3 bases, with 14 bases lying between them.

The rearrangement links TRBV12-3 or TRBV12-4 to TRBJ1-3; D may be TRBD1 (5 bases). With 3 bases removed from V and 0 bases from J, the gap between germline ends came to 12 bases. The CDR3 consists of 16 residues. CDR3 bases: TGTGCCAGCAGTTTCGGGGGTCCCCTCTCTGGAAACACCATATATTTT. It is translated as CASSFGGPLSGNTIYF.

This chain joins TRBV2 and TRBJ2-2; D gene ambiguous. The germline V gene encodes CDR1 SNHLY and CDR2 FYNNEI. V was cut by 4 bases and J by 8 bases, with 8 bases left in between. This CDR3 spans 12 amino acids. CDR3 protein: CASSVYAGELFF. In nucleotides, the CDR3 is TGTGCCAGCAGTGTTTACGCTGGGGAGCTGTTTTTT.

Ten or more counts support this clonotype. The V and J genes are TRBV4-1 and TRBJ2-5; D possibly corresponds to TRBD2 (6 bases). The CDR3 extends over 11 amino acids. CDR1 MGHRA and CDR2 YSYEKL come from the germline V gene. Trimming pared 3 bases from V and 7 bases from J, leaving 6 bases between. CDR3 sequence reads: CASSHGGTQYF. CDR3 bases: TGCGCCAGCAGCCACGGGGGGACCCAGTACTTC.

This clonotype has ten or more counts. The CDR3 loop is CASSLSPGLNTEAFF. CDR3 nucleotide sequence: TGTGCCAGCAGTTTAAGTCCAGGGTTGAACACTGAAGCTTTCTTT. The chain has TRBV28 and TRBJ1-1; D possibly corresponds to TRBD1 (5 bases). CDR3 size: 15 residues. Germline CDR1 reads MDHEN; CDR2 reads SYDVKM. Trimming took off 2 bases at V and 0 bases at J, with 10 bases between the two ends. The whole variable domain, filled in from reference TRBV28 and TRBJ1-1, reads DVKVTQSSRYLVKRTGEKVFLECVQDMDHENMFWYRQDPGLGLRLIYFSYDVKMKEKGDIPEGYSVSREKKERFSLILESASTNQTSMYLCASSLSPGLNTEAFFGQGTRLTVV.

This clonotype was observed many times. V and J are TRBV12-3 or TRBV12-4 and TRBJ1-1; 7 nucleotides line up with TRBD1. V was pared by 7 bases and J by 4 bases, with 12 bases of the junction left unmatched. The CDR3 consists of 15 residues. The CDR3 bases are TGTGCCAGCACCCCCGGAGGGGGCTCGGGCACTGAAGCTTTCTTT. It yields the protein CASTPGGGSGTEAFF.

This clonotype was detected ten times or more. The chain recombines TRBV4-1 with TRBJ2-7; 8 nucleotides match TRBD2. The V gene end was trimmed by 2 bases and the J gene end by 7 bases; junction bases not matched to a gene: 7. This CDR3 has 14 amino acids. The germline CDR1 and CDR2 sequences are MGHRA and YSYEKL. The CDR3 bases are TGCGCCAGCAGCCAACGAGCGGGAGCAGGGGAGCAGTACTTC. This gives the protein CASSQRAGAGEQYF.

Many counts were recorded for this clonotype. This rearrangement joins TRBV30 to TRBJ1-2; D unclear. This CDR3 is 11 amino acids long. V lost 3 bases, J lost 2 bases, and 4 bases lay in between. In germline, CDR1 is GTSNPN, CDR2 SVGIG (reference sequence). CDR3 amino acids: CAWRRNYGYTF. CDR3 in DNA: TGTGCCTGGAGGAGGAACTATGGCTACACCTTC.

This clonotype was detected many times. V usage is TRBV28 and J usage is TRBJ2-1; possible D gene TRBD2, 5 bases. Germline V lookup: CDR1 MDHEN, CDR2 SYDVKM. Trimming left V 8 bases short and J 4 bases short, with 15 bases between. CDR3 length: 14 amino acids. CDR3 nucleotides: TGTGCCAGCCGAGAGGCGGGCGAATACAATGAGCAGTTCTTC. Amino acid sequence: CASREAGEYNEQFF.

This clonotype has ten or more counts. Written as DNA, the CDR3 is TGTGCCAGCAGTCCACACGGGGCGGGGGAGACCCAGTACTTC. It translates to CASSPHGAGETQYF. This chain connects TRBV7-2 to TRBJ2-5; a weak D match, TRBD2 (6 bases). V was shortened by 6 bases and J by 5 bases, with 16 bases between the two germline ends. This CDR3 is 14 amino acids long. Germline V lookup: CDR1 SGHTA, CDR2 FQGNSA.

This clonotype was seen ten or more times. V and J are TRBV20-1 and TRBJ2-5, with D possibly being TRBD1 or TRBD2 (5 bases each). V gave up 3 bases and J gave up 5 bases, with 13 bases separating them. CDR1 and CDR2 from the germline V gene are DFQATT and SNEGSKA (reference sequence). The CDR3 runs to 13 residues. The CDR3 protein is CSASWSGPETQYF. The CDR3 DNA reads as TGCAGTGCTAGTTGGTCGGGACCGGAGACCCAGTACTTC.

This clonotype showed up just a few times. The J gene is TRBJ1-2, the V gene TRBV28; 7 nucleotides align to TRBD1. After removal of 3 bases from V and 6 bases from J, the junction contained 1 base not matched to a gene. This CDR3 is built from 12 residues. Germline V gives CDR1 MDHEN, CDR2 SYDVKM. The CDR3, as DNA: TGTGCCAGCAGTTTTCAGGGGGATGGCTACACCTTC. Translated: CASSFQGDGYTF.

This chain links TRBV20-1 with TRBJ1-5; D uncertain. V dropped 0 bases and J dropped 6 bases, with 12 bases sitting between them. In germline, CDR1 is DFQATT, CDR2 SNEGSKA (reference sequence). The CDR3 totals 14 residues. The CDR3 DNA reads TGCAGTGCTAGAGATCGCGGGGTAGGTCAGCCCCAGCATTTT. It yields the protein CSARDRGVGQPQHF.

The rearrangement joins TRBV11-2 to TRBJ2-7; 10 bases fit TRBD2. The V and J ends lost 8 bases and 4 bases, in that order; junction bases with no gene match: 8. Germline V gene lookup returns CDR1 SGHAT and CDR2 FQNNGV. The CDR3 length is 14 residues. The CDR3 sequence is CASSEREGPYEQYF. The CDR3 region has the DNA TGTGCCAGCTCGGAGCGGGAGGGCCCGTACGAGCAGTACTTC.